This T cell receptor beta chain was found in a study of CD8+CD57+ T cells in acquired aplastic anemia. Study overall: Recorded DNA amounts for sorted CD4+ and CD8+ cells had an average of around 3.4 ug. Broader study findings: Around 30 sequences, all CD8+ CDR3, were shared between patients and controls.

The CDR3 covers 14 residues. Germline-derived CDR1 and CDR2 are SGHRS and YFSETQ. V was trimmed by 4 bases and J by 3 bases, leaving 13 bases between them. Genomic DNA was employed as the template in profiling TCR beta VDJ and CDR3. Each CDR3 protein gets one entry after TCRdb re-called the reads with MiXCR. The sample comprises around 180,000 distinct CDR3 sequences, around 48% of which are singletons, and roughly 2% rests with the top ten. This clonotype occurred many times. Its antigen remains unknown. Sequencing was done on patients that had shown CD8+CD57+ cell expansion by flow cytometry. This TCR was recovered from a human donor with aplastic anemia. The source material was sorted CD4+, CD8+, or CD8+CD57+ T cells (not recorded which) from PBMCs. V usage is TRBV5-1 and J usage is TRBJ1-2; D is undetermined. The CDR3, as DNA: TGCGCCAGCAGCCTCCAAGAGGTTCACTATGGCTACACCTTC. Its protein product is CASSLQEVHYGYTF.